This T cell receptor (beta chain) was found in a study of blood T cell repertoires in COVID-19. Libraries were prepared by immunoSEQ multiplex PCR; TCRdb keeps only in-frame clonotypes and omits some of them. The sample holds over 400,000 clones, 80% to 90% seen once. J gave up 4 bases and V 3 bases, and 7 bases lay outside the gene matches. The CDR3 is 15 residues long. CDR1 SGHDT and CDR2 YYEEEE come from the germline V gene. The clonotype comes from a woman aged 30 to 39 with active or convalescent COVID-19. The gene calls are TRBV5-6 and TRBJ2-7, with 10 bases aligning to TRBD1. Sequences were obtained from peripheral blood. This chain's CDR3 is CASSWGTGVSYEQYF. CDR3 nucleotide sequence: TGTGCCAGCAGCTGGGGGACAGGGGTGTCGTACGAGCAGTACTTC.